What follows is one TCR beta chain and its context. Its antigen is not known. This entry belongs to a study of read filtering for tumor transcriptome and immune sequencing. Sampling of bone marrow took place during active disease in every patient. Per the germline V gene, CDR1 is DFQATT and CDR2 is SNEGSKA (reference sequence). The V end was cut by 0 bases, the J end by 1 base, with 16 bases between. The length of the CDR3 is 16 residues. The library was built from around 380 ng RNA with molecular barcoded adaptors for alpha/delta and beta/gamma chains. TCRdb reanalysed the reads using MiXCR and keeps one entry per CDR3 protein. The top ten hold less than 35% of the sample, which has around 38,000 distinct CDR3 sequences, roughly an eighth seen once. Overall study results and limits: Compared with RNA-seq, IR-seq gave much higher clonotype depth and reliability.

The rearrangement joins TRBV20-1 to TRBJ2-7; D uncertain. The sample comprised a population of CD138-negative cells sorted from bone marrow. The sequence was collected from a donor at least 40 years old with multiple myeloma. The CDR3 reads CSARDPSRRPSYEQYF. The CDR3 DNA is TGCAGTGCTAGAGATCCCTCCAGGCGACCTTCCTACGAGCAGTACTTC.